The entry that follows covers one TCR beta chain sequence. The antigen is unknown. Time point indicated: week 23, last vaccination. The study gave 300 ug of mutant IDH1 20-mer peptide per vaccine dose, with topical imiquimod. The V and J ends lost 0 bases and 5 bases respectively, with 25 bases between them. In germline, CDR1 is SGHNT, CDR2 YENEEA. The CDR3 totals 19 residues. The data belong to a study of a mutant IDH1 vaccine in newly diagnosed glioma. Sequencing used immunoSEQ multiplex PCR; TCRdb keeps in-frame clones, though not all of them. The sample consists of approximately 44,000 clones, roughly 80% of them appearing once.

The rearrangement uses TRBV11-3 and TRBJ1-1, with D possibly TRBD1 on 6 matching bases. The receptor was isolated from a woman aged 18-30 years with glioma. Some clones in this sample may be carry-over from other donors' samples. Sequencing was performed on PBMCs, taken from a glioma patient whose treatment included an IDH1 peptide vaccine. CDR3 nucleotide sequence: TGTGCCAGCAGCTTAGAGTTTTGGCACAGGGCCCTTAATGGGACTGAAGCTTTCTTT. It is translated as CASSLEFWHRALNGTEAFF. The full variable domain, its missing parts supplied by reference TRBV11-3 and TRBJ1-1, is EAGVVQSPRYKIIEKKQPVAFWCNPISGHNTLYWYLQNLGQGPELLIRYENEEAVDDSQLPKDRFSAERLKGVDSTLKIQPAELGDSAVYLCASSLEFWHRALNGTEAFFGQGTRLTVV.